This T cell receptor beta chain was identified during a study of cytomegalovirus exposure and HLA in healthy donors. Samples came from healthy bone marrow donors. Study-level results: Reported performance of the classifier showed diagnosis of cytomegalovirus status with high specificity and sensitivity. Researchers reported from a later analysis that most CMV-associated TCR beta chains appeared HLA-restricted. TCR beta sequences numbering more than 15,000 were associated with HLA alleles at 0.05 false discovery rate in a later analysis.

The PCR employed 60 Vbeta primers together with 13 Jbeta primers. Produced via immunoSEQ multiplex PCR; TCRdb's table is partial and in-frame only. The sample yields hundreds of thousands of clones, 60% to 80% seen once. The junction had 23 bases not matched to a gene; V was cut back by 8 bases and J by 5 bases. The CDR3 runs 18 residues. Germline-derived CDR1 and CDR2 are SGHTA and FQGNSA. A note on this clone: Its antigen is unknown.

What was sequenced was PBMCs. J is TRBJ2-5 and V is TRBV7-2; 7 bases map to TRBD1. The receptor was derived from a male donor in good health and CMV-seronegative. In DNA form, the CDR3 reads TGTGCCAGCGCTCCCCCCGCAGGGCAGAGGGGGCCGGGGGAGACCCAGTACTTC. It yields the protein CASAPPAGQRGPGETQYF.